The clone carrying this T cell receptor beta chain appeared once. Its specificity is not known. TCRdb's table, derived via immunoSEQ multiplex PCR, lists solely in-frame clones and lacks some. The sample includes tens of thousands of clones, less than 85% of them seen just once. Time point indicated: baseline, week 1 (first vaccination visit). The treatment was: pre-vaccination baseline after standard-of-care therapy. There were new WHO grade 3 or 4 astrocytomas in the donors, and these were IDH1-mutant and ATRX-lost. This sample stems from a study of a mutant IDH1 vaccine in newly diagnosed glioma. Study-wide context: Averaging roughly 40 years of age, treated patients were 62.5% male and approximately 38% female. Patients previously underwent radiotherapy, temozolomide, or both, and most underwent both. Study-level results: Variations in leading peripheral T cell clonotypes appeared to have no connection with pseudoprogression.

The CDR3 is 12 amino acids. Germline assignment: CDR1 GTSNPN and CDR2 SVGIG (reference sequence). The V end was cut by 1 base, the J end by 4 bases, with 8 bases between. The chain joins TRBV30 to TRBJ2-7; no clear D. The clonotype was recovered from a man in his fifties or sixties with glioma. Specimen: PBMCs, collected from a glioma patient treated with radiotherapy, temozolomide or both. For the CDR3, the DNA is TGTGCCTGGAGTGGGGTCTCGTACGAGCAGTACTTC. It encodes CAWSGVSYEQYF.